This TCR beta chain was identified in a study of shared clonotypes between healthy human individuals. In germline, CDR1 is SGHRS, CDR2 YFSETQ. This CDR3 is built from 13 residues. V gave up 0 bases and J gave up 3 bases, with 7 bases separating them. Produced via immunoSEQ multiplex PCR; TCRdb's table is partial and in-frame only. The data hold 1.6 million or so clones, with 98% observed a single time. The sequence came from a man aged 30 to 39 in good health. Sample: naive CD4+ T cells sorted from blood. Indicated subset: CD45RA+ positively selected. The rearrangement links TRBV5-1 to TRBJ2-7; D not resolved. As DNA, the CDR3 is TGCGCCAGCAGCTTGGGGTGGAGCTACGAGCAGTACTTC. This sequence encodes CASSLGWSYEQYF. Full variable domain (rest looked up from reference TRBV5-1 and TRBJ2-7): KAGVTQTPRYLIKTRGQQVTLSCSPISGHRSVSWYQQTPGQGLQFLFEYFSETQRNKGNFPGRFSGRQFSNSRSEMNVSTLELGDSALYLCASSLGWSYEQYFGPGTRLTVT.